The 27 T cell receptor beta chains reported below all come from one sample, sequenced in a study of blood T cell repertoires in COVID-19. The protocol was immunoSEQ multiplex PCR, while the TCRdb copy is restricted to in-frame clones and leaves out a portion. The sample has about 150,000 clones; 80% to 85% are singletons. Sequenced material: peripheral blood. The receptors originated from a man aged 70 or older with active or convalescent COVID-19.

V gene TRBV19 combines with J gene TRBJ1-4; no reliable D call. Trimming removed 8 bases at V and 4 bases at J, with 14 bases between. CDR3 length: 14 residues. Germline V gene lookup returns CDR1 LNHDA and CDR2 SQIVND (reference sequence). Here the CDR3 DNA reads TGTGCCAGTGGCCCCGAGACAAGTAATGAAAAACTGTTTTTT. It is translated as CASGPETSNEKLFF.

V gene TRBV19 combines with J gene TRBJ2-1, with 8 bases aligning to TRBD2. The germline V gene encodes CDR1 LNHDA and CDR2 SQIVND (reference sequence). The J segment lost 0 bases and the V segment lost 1 base, leaving 5 bases of the junction unmatched. This CDR3 contains 17 residues. CDR3 sequence (DNA): TGTGCCAGTAGTATAGGGAGCGGGAGCTACTCCTACAATGAGCAGTTCTTC. This translates into CASSIGSGSYSYNEQFF.

This clone was seen a single time. This rearrangement joins TRBV7-9 to TRBJ1-1; D unresolved. The length of the CDR3 is 11 residues. V was clipped by 6 bases and J by 6 bases, with 8 bases between them. Germline CDR1 SEHNR, CDR2 FQNEAQ (reference sequence). CDR3 residues: CASSSGPEAFF. CDR3 nucleotide sequence: TGTGCCAGCAGTTCTGGCCCTGAAGCTTTCTTT.

The chain carries TRBV5-5 and TRBJ2-1; TRBD1 matches 11 bases. Trimming at V came to 3 bases and at J to 7 bases, leaving 6 bases not matched to a gene. The CDR3 is made up of 15 amino acids. Germline loops: CDR1 SGHKS, CDR2 YYEKEE (reference sequence). The CDR3 DNA follows: TGTGCCAGCAGCTCACCGGGACAGGGGGGAAATGAGCAGTTCTTC. The encoded protein is CASSSPGQGGNEQFF.

V gene TRBV7-2 combines with J gene TRBJ1-6; 7 nucleotides match TRBD1. This CDR3 has 16 amino acids. Germline V gene data show CDR1 as SGHTA and CDR2 as FQGNSA. Unmatched junction bases numbered 5, after V lost 3 bases and J lost 3 bases. The CDR3 nucleotides read TGTGCCAGCAGCTTTATCAGGGGGAACTATAATTCACCCCTCCACTTT. Translated, it gives CASSFIRGNYNSPLHF.

In its sample, this clone was seen once. CDR3 residues: CASSYRDRTPYGYTF. CDR3 in DNA: TGTGCCAGCAGTTACAGGGACAGGACTCCCTATGGCTACACCTTC. The chain is built from TRBV6-5 and TRBJ1-2, with 8 bases identical to TRBD1. Germline CDR1 is MNHEY and CDR2 is SVGAGI. There are 15 residues in the CDR3. Trimming cost V 2 bases and J 4 bases; bases outside gene matches: 6.

The V and J genes are TRBV7-9 and TRBJ1-3, with no clear D. Trimming stripped 8 bases from V and 0 bases from J, with 14 bases between. Germline CDR1 reads SEHNR; CDR2 reads FQNEAQ (reference sequence). The CDR3 is made up of 15 amino acids. The CDR3 spells CASPGALTSGNTIYF. CDR3 in DNA: TGTGCCAGCCCTGGAGCCTTAACCTCTGGAAACACCATATATTTT. Supplemented by reference TRBV7-9 and TRBJ1-3, the full variable domain reads DTGVSQNPRHKITKRGQNVTFRCDPISEHNRLYWYRQTLGQGPEFLTYFQNEAQLEKSRLLSDRFSAERPKGSFSTLEIQRTEQGDSAMYLCASPGALTSGNTIYFGEGSWLTVV.

This clone has a single count. The CDR3 loop is CASSRTNSGQPQHF. The CDR3 DNA reads as TGTGCCAGCAGCCGCACAAACTCAGGGCAGCCCCAGCATTTT. The rearrangement uses TRBV7-2 and TRBJ1-5; D might be TRBD1 (5 bases). CDR1 and CDR2 from the germline V gene are SGHTA and FQGNSA. This CDR3 contains 14 residues. The V and J ends lost 5 bases and 7 bases respectively, with 15 bases between them.

This chain joins TRBV7-2 and TRBJ1-3, with 8 bases fitting TRBD1. V dropped 4 bases and J dropped 6; count of bases not matched to a gene: 2. The CDR3 length is 13 residues. Germline loops: CDR1 SGHTA, CDR2 FQGNSA. CDR3 nucleotides: TGTGCCAGCAGCTCGGACAGGGTAAACACCATATATTTT. Protein: CASSSDRVNTIYF.

The chain couples TRBV7-2 to TRBJ1-2; maybe TRBD1 (5 bases). CDR3 length: 14 amino acids. Germline-derived CDR1 and CDR2 are SGHTA and FQGNSA. Trimming took off 8 bases at V and 8 bases at J, with 21 bases between the two ends. DNA of the CDR3: TGTGCCAGCGCCTCTATGGGGCCGGGGGTCGGCTACACCTTC. It specifies CASASMGPGVGYTF.

This clone was detected once. The chain has TRBV3-1 (or the pseudogene TRBV3-2) and TRBJ1-1; D ambiguous. The germline V gene encodes CDR1 LGHDT and CDR2 YNNKEL (reference sequence). This CDR3 has 14 residues. V lost 0 bases, J lost 6 bases, and 11 bases lay in between. CDR3 bases: TGTGCCAGCAGCCAAGATCGGGGTTTGGCTGAAGCTTTCTTT. Protein: CASSQDRGLAEAFF.

The chain has TRBV6-2 or TRBV6-3 and TRBJ2-7, with D unclear. The germline V gene encodes CDR1 MNHEY and CDR2 SVGEGT. The CDR3 runs 14 residues. Trimming left V 7 bases short and J 6 bases short, with 19 bases between. The CDR3 DNA is TGTGCCAGCACCCCCCCCGCGAGTCCAATCGAGCAGTACTTC. The encoded protein is CASTPPASPIEQYF.

V usage is TRBV28 and J usage is TRBJ1-1; D uncertain. V was trimmed by 2 bases and J by 7 bases, leaving 14 bases between them. From germline, CDR1 is MDHEN and CDR2 SYDVKM. The CDR3 is 14 amino acids. The CDR3: CASSLDPTSLEAFF. CDR3 nucleotides: TGTGCCAGCAGTTTAGATCCAACCAGTCTTGAAGCTTTCTTT.

The gene calls are TRBV11-2 and TRBJ2-7, with D possibly matching TRBD1 (6 bases). The germline CDR1 and CDR2 sequences are SGHAT and FQNNGV. This CDR3 contains 16 residues. Trimming left V 5 bases short and J 2 bases short, with 19 bases between. The CDR3 DNA sequence: TGTGCCAGCAGCCGTAGAGGTGGGACAACGCCCTACGAGCAGTACTTC. This encodes CASSRRGGTTPYEQYF. The full variable domain, in which reference TRBV11-2 and TRBJ2-7 provide the parts outside the CDR3, is EAGVAQSPRYKIIEKRQSVAFWCNPISGHATLYWYQQILGQGPKLLIQFQNNGVVDDSQLPKDRFSAERLKGVDSTLKIQPAKLEDSAVYLCASSRRGGTTPYEQYFGPGTRLTVT.

This chain links TRBV11-1 with TRBJ2-7, with D perhaps matching TRBD1 (5 bases). From germline, CDR1 is SGHAT and CDR2 FQDESV (reference sequence). The CDR3 extends over 11 amino acids. Trimming removed 5 bases at V and 9 bases at J, with 11 bases between. The CDR3 coding sequence is TGTGCCAGCAGCCTAGGACAAGGGCAGTACTTC. Residues: CASSLGQGQYF.

The chain carries TRBV11-2 and TRBJ2-5, with 10 bases matching TRBD2. The CDR3 contains 17 residues. CDR1 is SGHAT and CDR2 is FQNNGV in the germline V gene. J gave up 5 bases and V 4 bases, and 13 bases lay outside the gene matches. In DNA form, the CDR3 reads TGTGCCAGCAGCTCCGGGGGGCTAGCGGGGGAAAAGGAGACCCAGTACTTC. Amino acids: CASSSGGLAGEKETQYF.

This chain links TRBV19 with TRBJ2-6, with D hard to call. The V gene's germline CDR1 is LNHDA and CDR2 SQIVND (reference sequence). V shed 4 bases and J shed 0 bases, with 7 bases lying between them. The CDR3 totals 15 residues. CDR3 sequence: CASSTAASGANVLTF. The CDR3 coding sequence is TGTGCCAGTAGTACCGCGGCCTCTGGGGCCAACGTCCTGACTTTC.

As concerns this clone: Distinct nucleotide sequences in the sample also encode this CDR3. This chain connects TRBV18 to TRBJ1-6; TRBD1 aligns across 9 bases. This CDR3 region has 14 residues. Germline V gene sequence: CDR1 KGHSH, CDR2 LQKENI. V dropped 4 bases and J dropped 5; count of bases not matched to a gene: 0. The CDR3, as DNA: TGTGCCAGCTCACGGGACAGGGATAATTCACCCCTCCACTTT. Translated, it gives CASSRDRDNSPLHF.

CDR3 region: CATSDPRTSANTGELFF. Written as DNA, the CDR3 is TGTGCCACCAGTGATCCCCGGACTAGCGCGAACACCGGGGAGCTGTTTTTT. This chain links TRBV24-1 with TRBJ2-2, with TRBD2 identical over 9 bases. From germline, CDR1 is KGHDR and CDR2 SFDVKD. This CDR3 comprises 17 residues. V was clipped by 3 bases and J by 0 bases; unmatched bases: 4.

V and J are TRBV5-1 and TRBJ2-7, with TRBD1 matching 8 bases. CDR3 length equals 14 residues. Per the germline V gene, CDR1 is SGHRS and CDR2 is YFSETQ. J gave up 4 bases and V 4 bases, and 7 bases lay outside the gene matches. Here the CDR3 reads CASSAGTGLYEQYF. The CDR3 nucleotides read TGCGCCAGCAGCGCCGGGACAGGTTTATACGAGCAGTACTTC.

CDR3 region: CASTYMGQNQETQYF. CDR3 coding DNA: TGCGCCAGCACCTACATGGGACAGAACCAAGAGACCCAGTACTTC. The rearrangement uses TRBV5-1 and TRBJ2-5; 7 bases match TRBD1. Germline V gene sequence: CDR1 SGHRS, CDR2 YFSETQ. The J segment lost 0 bases and the V segment lost 6 bases, leaving 8 bases of the junction unmatched. CDR3 length equals 15 residues.

The chain joins TRBV4-3 to TRBJ1-1; D not certain. V lost 0 bases and J lost 0, with 11 bases in between. The germline gives CDR1 LGHNA, CDR2 YSLEER. The CDR3 has 16 residues. CDR3 sequence (DNA): TGCGCCAGCAGCCAAGATTGGGAGAGGATGAACACTGAAGCTTTCTTT. It translates to CASSQDWERMNTEAFF.

The chain employs TRBV5-1 and TRBJ1-1, with no clear D. V gave up 0 bases and J gave up 1 base, with 7 bases separating them. The CDR3 is 14 amino acids. Per germline, CDR1 SGHRS and CDR2 YFSETQ. Here the CDR3 DNA reads TGCGCCAGCAGCTTGGTTGCAGGGAACACTGAAGCTTTCTTT. Translation gives CASSLVAGNTEAFF. Together with reference TRBV5-1 and TRBJ1-1, the CDR3 gives the full variable domain: KAGVTQTPRYLIKTRGQQVTLSCSPISGHRSVSWYQQTPGQGLQFLFEYFSETQRNKGNFPGRFSGRQFSNSRSEMNVSTLELGDSALYLCASSLVAGNTEAFFGQGTRLTVV.

The chain recombines TRBV18 with TRBJ2-7; weak D call: TRBD2 (6 bases). Germline V gene data show CDR1 as KGHSH and CDR2 as LQKENI. The CDR3 runs to 12 residues. V was cut by 0 bases and J by 7 bases, with 7 bases left in between. In DNA form, the CDR3 reads TGTGCCAGCTCACCACCGGGGGGTGAGCAGTACTTC. This encodes CASSPPGGEQYF.

The chain combines TRBV7-8 with TRBJ1-6, with D tentatively TRBD1 (5 bases). Trimming took off 5 bases at V and 7 bases at J, with 21 bases between the two ends. The CDR3 has 17 amino acids. Germline V gene lookup returns CDR1 SGHVS and CDR2 FQNEAQ. For the CDR3, the DNA is TGTGCCAGCAGCCGAGGGGCGGGTCGGCGGACCAATTCACCCCTCCACTTT. Translation gives CASSRGAGRRTNSPLHF.

The chain links TRBV11-3 to TRBJ2-1; no definite D call. Germline V gene data show CDR1 as SGHNT and CDR2 as YENEEA. This CDR3 is built from 13 residues. V was pared by 1 base and J by 9 bases, with 10 bases between. The CDR3 sequence is CASSLAPRVEQFF. The CDR3 nucleotides read TGTGCCAGCAGCTTAGCCCCCCGGGTTGAGCAGTTCTTC. The full variable domain, its missing parts supplied by reference TRBV11-3 and TRBJ2-1, is EAGVVQSPRYKIIEKKQPVAFWCNPISGHNTLYWYLQNLGQGPELLIRYENEEAVDDSQLPKDRFSAERLKGVDSTLKIQPAELGDSAVYLCASSLAPRVEQFFGPGTRLTVL.

This chain links TRBV6-5 with TRBJ2-3, with a possible D match to TRBD1 (5 bases). Germline assignment: CDR1 MNHEY and CDR2 SVGAGI. Trimming left V 2 bases short and J 4 bases short, with 13 bases between. This CDR3 spans 15 amino acids. The CDR3 is CASSYAPRGADTQYF. As DNA, the CDR3 is TGTGCCAGCAGTTACGCGCCAAGGGGCGCAGATACGCAGTATTTT.